This entry lists 5 T cell receptor beta chains sequenced from one sample in a study of blood T cell repertoires in COVID-19. Profiling relied on immunoSEQ multiplex PCR, and the TCRdb table lists in-frame clones only, not all of them. Among 100,000 or so clones listed, about 85% were seen once. The sample taken for sequencing was peripheral blood. The receptors were gathered from a man aged 50 to 60 with acute or convalescent COVID-19.

On this clone: Germline is not matched at one junction end, which may reflect a read error. This sequence joins TRBV2 and TRBJ1-5, with D unclear. This CDR3 spans 13 amino acids. In germline, CDR1 is SNHLY, CDR2 FYNNEI. The CDR3 nucleotides read TGTGCCAGTAGTGTGGGCAGTAATCAGCCCCAGCATTTT. Translation: CASSVGSNQPQHF.

The chain recombines TRBV7-8 with TRBJ1-4; unclear D gene. The germline V gene encodes CDR1 SGHVS and CDR2 FQNEAQ. V gave up 4 bases and J gave up 5 bases, with 11 bases separating them. The CDR3 runs to 14 residues. The CDR3, as DNA: TGTGCCAGCAGCTACACAGTCGAGAATGAAAAACTGTTTTTT. As protein: CASSYTVENEKLFF.

The CDR3 nucleotides read TGTGCCTGGAGTGCCGGAGCCACCTACGAGCAGTACTTC. It specifies CAWSAGATYEQYF. The chain combines TRBV30 with TRBJ2-7; no reliable D call. This CDR3 contains 13 residues. Looked up from germline, CDR1 is GTSNPN and CDR2 is SVGIG (reference sequence). V lost 1 base to trimming and J lost 2 bases, with 9 bases between them. Full variable domain (remainder filled in from reference TRBV30 and TRBJ2-7): SQTIHQWPATLVQPVGSPLSLECTVEGTSNPNLYWYRQAAGRGLQLLFYSVGIGQISSEVPQNLSASRPQDRQFILSSKKLLLSDSGFYLCAWSAGATYEQYFGPGTRLTVT.

This chain connects TRBV21-1 to TRBJ2-3; the DNA was not used to check the table's D call, TRBD1. TRBV21-1 is noted as a pseudogene. This CDR3 has 16 residues. The CDR3 reads CASSNTERGQGDTQYF. The CDR3 region has the DNA TGTGCCAGCAGCAACACGGAAAGGGGGCAAGGAGATACGCAGTATTTT.

This clone was recorded only once. The rearrangement links TRBV12-3 or TRBV12-4 to TRBJ1-1, with 8 bases lining up with TRBD1. V trimming: 6 bases; J trimming: 6 bases; junction bases outside the gene matches: 6. This CDR3 is 13 amino acids long. CDR3 in DNA: TGTGCCAGCAGGGTACAGGGGGGACCTGAAGCTTTCTTT. Its protein is CASRVQGGPEAFF.